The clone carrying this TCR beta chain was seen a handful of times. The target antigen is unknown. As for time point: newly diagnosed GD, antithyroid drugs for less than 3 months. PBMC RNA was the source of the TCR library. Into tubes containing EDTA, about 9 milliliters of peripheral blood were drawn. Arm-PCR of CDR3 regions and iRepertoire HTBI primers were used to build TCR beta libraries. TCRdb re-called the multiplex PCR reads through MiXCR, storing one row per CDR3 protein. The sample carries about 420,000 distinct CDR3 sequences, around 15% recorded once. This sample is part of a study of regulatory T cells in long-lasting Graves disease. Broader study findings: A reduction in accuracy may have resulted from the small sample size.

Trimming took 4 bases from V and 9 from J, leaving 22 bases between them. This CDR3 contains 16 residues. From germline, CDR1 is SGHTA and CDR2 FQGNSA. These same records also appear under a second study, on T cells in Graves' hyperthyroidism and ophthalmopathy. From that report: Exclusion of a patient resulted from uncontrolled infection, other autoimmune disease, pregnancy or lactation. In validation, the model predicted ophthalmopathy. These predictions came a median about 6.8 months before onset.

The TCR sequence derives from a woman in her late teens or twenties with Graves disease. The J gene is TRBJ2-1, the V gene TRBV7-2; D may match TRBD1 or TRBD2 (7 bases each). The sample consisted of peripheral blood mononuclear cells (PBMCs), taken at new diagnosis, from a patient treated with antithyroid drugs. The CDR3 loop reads CASSSGRGRRESEQFF. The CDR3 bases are TGTGCCAGCAGCTCGGGGAGGGGGCGGCGGGAGAGTGAGCAGTTCTTC. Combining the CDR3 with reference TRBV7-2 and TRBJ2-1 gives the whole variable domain GAGVSQSPSNKVTEKGKDVELRCDPISGHTALYWYRQSLGQGLEFLIYFQGNSAPDKSGLPSDRFSAERTGGSVSTLTIQRTQQEDSAVYLCASSSGRGRRESEQFFGPGTRLTVL.